The present entry profiles one TCR beta chain with its context. Its antigen has not been determined. No qualities accompany the bases; no much larger clone lies one base away. The data are from a study of blood T cell repertoires in COVID-19 (dated by TCRdb to 2019 to 2021). Broadly, across the study: Samples from collaborators originated in the United States, Italy and Spain and spanned both the acute and convalescent phases of COVID-19. The material from the prospective study consisted of cDNA or gDNA derived from T cells, B-cell-depleted T cells, or PBMCs. Subjects who had been exposed to COVID-19, were actively infected with it, or had recovered from it provided the deeply sampled blood TCRbeta repertoires that made up the dataset. A freely available public database, intended as a resource for researchers studying the immune response to SARS-CoV-2, is where the repertoires were released. The samples were drawn from two sources: the first 160 participants of the ongoing ImmuneRACE study, and over 1,000 subjects contributed by 6 global collaborators. Nearly every sample came with metadata listing a de-identified subject ID, COVID-19 status, age in years and sex. Where HLA class I and class II types were available, the types were taken from metadata supplied by the sample provider, not from assay-based typing.

Study-level results and caveats: Clinical and demographic metadata were provided uncurated, with the amount varying by source and participant.

Trimming takes 4 bases off V and 3 bases off J; junction bases not matched to a gene: 9. From cysteine to phenylalanine, the CDR3 is 15 amino acids long. Of the read, only the CDR3 DNA is kept; its 45 bases are in frame from base 1. Based on the germline V gene (reference sequence), the CDR1 and CDR2 sequences are SGHNT and YYREEE. TCRbeta CDR3 regions were amplified from genomic DNA using the immunoSEQ Assay, a bias-controlled multiplex PCR. The published analysis was carried out like this. Within the assay, amplification of reference gene primers was used to estimate how many nucleated cells each sample contained. To quantify the absolute abundance of each unique TCRbeta CDR3 rearrangement, sequence reads were collapsed and filtered. Productive Simpson clonality was computed per sample as the square root of Simpson's diversity index over productive rearrangements. This is the immuneACCESS table as TCRdb keeps it, with only in-frame sequences that have V and J called. A part of the clones is gone; compared with another copy, unresolved V genes explain less than half, and the rest is unexplained. Clone size and V and J calls were adopted from that table, with D and trimming inferred from the DNA. This sample holds some 200,000 clones; over 75% were observed only once. The ten largest clones take up 4.5% to 7.5% of the sample.

Whole blood was collected in K2EDTA tubes by collaborating institutions according to the institutions' own protocols. For TCRbeta analysis, collaborator samples were shipped as frozen whole blood, as isolated PBMCs, or as DNA extracted from either sample type. The material sequenced was peripheral blood. The origin of this receptor is an elderly man with acute or convalescent COVID-19. The chain links TRBV5-4 with TRBJ2-5, and TRBD1 aligns with 7 junction nucleotides. The DNA reads TGTGCCAGCAGCCTTCCAGGGGACAGAAAAGAGACCCAGTACTTC. It translates as CASSLPGDRKETQYF.